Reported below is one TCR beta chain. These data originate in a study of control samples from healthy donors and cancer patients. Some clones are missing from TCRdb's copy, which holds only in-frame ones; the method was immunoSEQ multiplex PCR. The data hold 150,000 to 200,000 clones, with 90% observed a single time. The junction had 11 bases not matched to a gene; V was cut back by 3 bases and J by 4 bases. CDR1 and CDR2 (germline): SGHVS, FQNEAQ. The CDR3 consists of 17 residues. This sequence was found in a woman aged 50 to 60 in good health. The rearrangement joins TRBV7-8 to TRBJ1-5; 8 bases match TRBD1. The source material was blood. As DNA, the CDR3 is TGTGCCAGCAGCTTCAGGACAGGGATAAACCCGAATCAGCCCCAGCATTTT. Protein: CASSFRTGINPNQPQHF. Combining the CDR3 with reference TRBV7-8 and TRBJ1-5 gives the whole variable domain GAGVSQSPRYKVAKRGQDVALRCDPISGHVSLFWYQQALGQGPEFLTYFQNEAQLDKSGLPSDRFFAERPEGSVSTLKIQRTQQEDSAVYLCASSFRTGINPNQPQHFGDGTRLSIL.